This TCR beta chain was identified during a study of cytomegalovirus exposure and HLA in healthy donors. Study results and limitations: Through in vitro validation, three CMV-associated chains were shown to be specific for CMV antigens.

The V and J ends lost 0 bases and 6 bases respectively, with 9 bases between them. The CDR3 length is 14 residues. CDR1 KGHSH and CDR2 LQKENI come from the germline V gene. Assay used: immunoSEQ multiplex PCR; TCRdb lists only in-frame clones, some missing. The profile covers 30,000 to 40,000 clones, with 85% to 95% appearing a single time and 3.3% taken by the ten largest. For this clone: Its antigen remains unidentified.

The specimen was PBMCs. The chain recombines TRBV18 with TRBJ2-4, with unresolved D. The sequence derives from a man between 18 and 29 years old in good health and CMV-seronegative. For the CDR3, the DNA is TGTGCCAGCTCACCACCTACCAGTACAAACATTCAGTACTTC. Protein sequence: CASSPPTSTNIQYF.